This T cell receptor beta chain was sequenced during a study of blood T cell repertoires in COVID-19. About the study: Sources were T cells, B-cell-depleted T cells, or PBMCs; the material itself was cDNA or gDNA.

Looked up from germline, CDR1 is LGHNA and CDR2 is YSLEER. The CDR3 length is 15 residues. V lost 4 bases and J lost 8, with 18 bases in between. Sequencing used immunoSEQ multiplex PCR; TCRdb keeps in-frame clones, though not all of them. The sample holds fewer than 200,000 clones, 87% seen once. The sequence derives from a woman between 45 and 60 years old with acute or convalescent COVID-19. The chain joins TRBV4-3 to TRBJ2-1, with D maybe TRBD2 (6 bases). The specimen was peripheral blood. CDR3 loop: CASSLRLDLLDEQFF. The CDR3 bases are TGCGCCAGCAGCCTTCGACTAGACTTGCTAGATGAGCAGTTCTTC.